These 6 T cell receptor beta chains were sequenced from one sample in a study of EBV T-cell therapy then PD-1 blockade in nasopharyngeal carcinoma. Some clones are missing from TCRdb's copy, which holds only in-frame ones; the method was immunoSEQ multiplex PCR. This sample has around 22,000 clones, with 82% found just once. Treatment given: AdE1-LMPpoly-expanded autologous EBV-specific T-cell therapy followed by anti-PD-1 nivolumab. No antigen has been assigned to these receptors. Sequences were derived from CD8+ T cells from blood, sampled at day -245 from a patient whose treatment included autologous EBV-specific T cells and nivolumab. The receptors were gathered from a man aged 40-49 years with nasopharyngeal carcinoma.

This chain uses TRBV15 with TRBJ1-5, with D possibly being TRBD1 (5 bases). This CDR3 is built from 17 residues. Germline CDR1 LNHNV, CDR2 YYDKDF (reference sequence). The V end lost 3 bases, the J end lost 1 base, and 16 bases lay between the germline ends. The CDR3 reads CATSSPTDRRSNQPQHF. CDR3 nucleotides: TGTGCCACCAGCAGTCCCACCGACAGAAGAAGCAATCAGCCCCAGCATTTT.

This clone has a single count. This chain joins TRBV7-3 and TRBJ2-7; D uncertain. The CDR3 consists of 12 residues. Germline lookup yields CDR1 SGHTA and CDR2 FQGTGA. V was trimmed by 4 bases and J by 3 bases, leaving 7 bases between them. The CDR3 DNA sequence: TGTGCCAGCAGCTATGGGAACTACGAGCAGTACTTC. It codes for CASSYGNYEQYF.

The J gene is TRBJ2-7, the V gene TRBV6-5; 10 bases are shared with TRBD2. This CDR3 has 15 amino acids. The germline gives CDR1 MNHEY, CDR2 SVGAGI. V lost 4 bases, J lost 3 bases, and 6 bases stayed unmatched. The CDR3: CASSFGVAGGYEQYF. The DNA for the CDR3 is TGTGCCAGCAGTTTCGGAGTAGCGGGGGGCTACGAGCAGTACTTC.

V usage is TRBV4-3 and J usage is TRBJ1-4; no clear D gene. Germline CDR1 reads LGHNA; CDR2 reads YSLEER. Deletions cut 4 bases from V and 1 base from J, with 10 bases between. This CDR3 spans 15 amino acids. As DNA, the CDR3 is TGCGCCAGCAGCCCTAGTATTAGAACTAATGAAAAACTGTTTTTT. It encodes CASSPSIRTNEKLFF.

The chain links TRBV3-1 (or the pseudogene TRBV3-2) to TRBJ1-1; TRBD1 matches at 8 bases. The germline CDR1 and CDR2 sequences are LGHDT and YNNKEL (reference sequence). This CDR3 is 14 amino acids long. Unmatched junction bases numbered 8, after V lost 5 bases and J lost 6 bases. The CDR3 bases are TGTGCCAGCAGCTACGGGACAGGAAGGTCTGAAGCTTTCTTT. This gives the protein CASSYGTGRSEAFF.

Only one count was recorded for this clone. This chain joins TRBV5-4 and TRBJ1-4, with D uncertain. The V and J ends lost 4 bases and 12 bases respectively, with 19 bases between them. The CDR3 is made up of 14 amino acids. Germline CDR1 reads SGHNT; CDR2 reads YYREEE (reference sequence). The CDR3 coding sequence is TGTGCCAGCAGCCCCACGATCGGTGATCCAGAACTGTTTTTT. Amino acid sequence: CASSPTIGDPELFF.